Below are 22 T cell receptor beta chains sequenced from a single sample in a study of blood T cells in healthy people across ages. Primed by a sample-barcoded 5' primer and a J-beta primer mix, a second PCR proceeded for about 7 to 11 cycles. TCRdb reprocessed the 5' RACE reads via MiXCR and lists one record per CDR3 protein. Of 780,000 or so distinct CDR3 sequences listed, 53% were seen once; the top ten hold about 38%. Sequencing was performed on blood. The origin of the receptors is an elderly man in good health.

This clonotype has just a few counts. The chain recombines TRBV29-1 with TRBJ2-5; D ambiguous. Trimming cost V 3 bases and J 2 bases, with 7 bases left between them. This CDR3 has 12 amino acids. The V gene's germline CDR1 is SQVTM and CDR2 ANQGSEA. CDR3 in amino acids: CSVDPVQETQYF. DNA for the CDR3: TGCAGCGTTGACCCGGTACAAGAGACCCAGTACTTC.

The rearrangement uses TRBV20-1 and TRBJ2-7; D is perhaps TRBD1 (6 bases). Per germline, CDR1 DFQATT and CDR2 SNEGSKA (reference sequence). CDR3 length: 11 amino acids. The CDR3 sequence: CSGRGPYEQYF. Written as DNA, the CDR3 is TGCAGCGGCAGGGGACCCTACGAGCAGTACTTC.

The rearrangement links TRBV2 to TRBJ1-5; D gene ambiguous. Trimming removed 8 bases at V and 6 bases at J, with 20 bases between. The CDR3 has 15 amino acids. The germline V gene encodes CDR1 SNHLY and CDR2 FYNNEI. The CDR3 region has the DNA TGTGCCAGCGGCCTGGTGGGCTGGGGTGGTCAGCCCCAGCATTTT. Its protein is CASGLVGWGGQPQHF.

This clonotype was recorded a few times. The chain has TRBV20-1 and TRBJ2-1; no definite D call. Germline V gene data show CDR1 as DFQATT and CDR2 as SNEGSKA (reference sequence). Trimming pared 6 bases from V and 4 bases from J, leaving 19 bases between. This CDR3 contains 15 residues. CDR3 loop: CSAKALSYGYNEQFF. Written as DNA, the CDR3 is TGCAGTGCCAAAGCCCTTAGTTATGGGTACAATGAGCAGTTCTTC.

J is TRBJ2-7 and V is TRBV20-1; 8 bases line up with TRBD2. Germline V lookup: CDR1 DFQATT, CDR2 SNEGSKA (reference sequence). CDR3 length equals 15 residues. Trimming removed 0 bases from V and 7 bases from J; junction bases left unmatched: 11. CDR3 sequence (DNA): TGCAGTGCTAGAGATGAGGACGGGAGGGAGGGTGAGCAGTACTTC. Translating gives CSARDEDGREGEQYF.

J is TRBJ2-5 and V is TRBV18, with no clear D. The length of the CDR3 is 14 residues. The V and J ends lost 3 bases and 2 bases respectively, with 10 bases between them. The V gene's germline CDR1 is KGHSH and CDR2 LQKENI. CDR3 sequence: CASSPLPGQETQYF. The CDR3, as DNA: TGTGCCAGCTCACCCCTCCCCGGGCAAGAGACCCAGTACTTC.

This clonotype turned up a few times. The genes are TRBV15 and TRBJ2-3; D is ambiguous. Trimming left V 5 bases short and J 2 bases short, with 11 bases between. Germline CDR1 is LNHNV and CDR2 is YYDKDF (reference sequence). CDR3 length: 14 residues. CDR3 in DNA: TGTGCCACCAGCCAGACTTTCTCCACAGATACGCAGTATTTT. Translating it yields CATSQTFSTDTQYF. Full variable domain (remainder filled in from reference TRBV15 and TRBJ2-3): DAMVIQNPRYQVTQFGKPVTLSCSQTLNHNVMYWYQQKSSQAPKLLFHYYDKDFNNEADTPDNFQSRRPNTSFCFLDIRSPGLGDTAMYLCATSQTFSTDTQYFGPGTRLTVL.

The rearrangement uses TRBV28 and TRBJ2-7; 8 bases align to TRBD1. The V and J ends lost 4 bases and 5 bases, in that order; junction bases with no gene match: 7. CDR3 length: 14 amino acids. The V gene's germline CDR1 is MDHEN and CDR2 SYDVKM. The CDR3 bases are TGTGCCAGCAGTTCAGGGGGCAAGGCCGACGAGCAGTACTTC. Encoded protein: CASSSGGKADEQYF.

This clonotype has just a few counts. This chain uses TRBV29-1 with TRBJ1-2; a weak D match, TRBD1 (6 bases). The CDR3 is 14 residues long. Trimming took off 6 bases at V and 2 bases at J, with 16 bases between the two ends. CDR1 is SQVTM and CDR2 is ANQGSEA in the germline V gene. CDR3 in amino acids: CSVDVTGLNYGYTF. The CDR3 DNA follows: TGCAGCGTCGACGTAACAGGGTTGAACTATGGCTACACCTTC. Variable domain in full (rest from reference TRBV29-1 and TRBJ1-2): SAVISQKPSRDICQRGTSLTIQCQVDSQVTMMFWYRQQPGQSLTLIATANQGSEATYESGFVIDKFPISRPNLTFSTLTVSNMSPEDSSIYLCSVDVTGLNYGYTFGSGTRLTVV.

This sequence joins TRBV18 and TRBJ2-3, with 8 bases that match TRBD2. Germline V gene data show CDR1 as KGHSH and CDR2 as LQKENI. J lost 3 bases, V lost 1 base, and 3 bases had no gene match. This CDR3 comprises 15 residues. In DNA form, the CDR3 reads TGTGCCAGCTCACCACTCAGCGGGAGTACAGATACGCAGTATTTT. It specifies CASSPLSGSTDTQYF.

V gene TRBV7-3 combines with J gene TRBJ1-1; D is ambiguous. Germline CDR1 and CDR2: SGHTA and FQGTGA. The CDR3 loop spans 13 amino acids. Trimming shortened V by 5 bases and J by 4 bases, and 11 bases separated the two germline ends. The CDR3 here is CASSQTMGTEAFF. Written as DNA, the CDR3 is TGTGCCAGCAGCCAGACCATGGGCACTGAAGCTTTCTTT.

The chain links TRBV12-3 or TRBV12-4 to TRBJ1-6; no definite D call. The germline V and J ends were trimmed by 6 bases and 3 bases, with 6 bases remaining between them. The CDR3 is made up of 13 amino acids. The chain's CDR3 is CASSPNYNSPLHF. The CDR3 coding sequence is TGTGCCAGCAGCCCGAACTATAATTCACCCCTCCACTTT.

The chain recombines TRBV28 with TRBJ2-3; D call uncertain. This CDR3 has 15 residues. Germline CDR1 is MDHEN and CDR2 is SYDVKM. V was cut by 6 bases and J by 6 bases, with 19 bases left in between. CDR3 bases: TGTGCCAGCAGCTCCCAAGGCCAGACTTGGGATACGCAGTATTTT. Residues: CASSSQGQTWDTQYF.

The genes are TRBV2 and TRBJ1-5; 7 nucleotides align to TRBD1. The V segment lost 4 bases and the J segment 6 bases; nucleotides outside the gene matches: 9. Germline CDR1 is SNHLY and CDR2 is FYNNEI. CDR3 length: 15 amino acids. In nucleotides, the CDR3 is TGTGCCAGCAGTGCAAACAGGGGAGGGAGTCAGCCCCAGCATTTT. It specifies CASSANRGGSQPQHF. The full variable domain, in which reference TRBV2 and TRBJ1-5 provide the parts outside the CDR3, is EPEVTQTPSHQVTQMGQEVILRCVPISNHLYFYWYRQILGQKVEFLVSFYNNEISEKSEIFDDQFSVERPDGSNFTLKIRSTKLEDSAMYFCASSANRGGSQPQHFGDGTRLSIL.

This sequence joins TRBV7-6 and TRBJ2-3, with 8 bases fitting TRBD2. This CDR3 has 13 residues. Trimming at V came to 2 bases and at J to 14 bases, leaving 9 bases not matched to a gene. The germline CDR1 and CDR2 sequences are SGHVS and FNYEAQ. CDR3 residues: CASSLSPGLDAYF. CDR3 DNA: TGTGCCAGCAGCTTATCCCCGGGACTAGACGCGTATTTT.

The V call is TRBV25-1, the J call TRBJ2-3; D gene uncertain. The CDR3 contains 12 residues. The germline CDR1 and CDR2 sequences are MGHDK and SYGVNS. The ends were cut back, 2 bases at V and 3 bases at J, with 3 bases in the middle. The CDR3 DNA follows: TGTGCCAGCAGTGAAGGGACAGATACGCAGTATTTT. It specifies CASSEGTDTQYF.

The chain combines TRBV24-1 with TRBJ2-1; D might be TRBD1 (6 bases). The germline V gene has CDR1 KGHDR and CDR2 SFDVKD. The CDR3 extends over 16 amino acids. V was trimmed by 3 bases and J by 5 bases, leaving 16 bases between them. The CDR3 DNA sequence: TGTGCCACCAGTGATATCACGACAGGAGGAAACAATGAGCAGTTCTTC. This gives the protein CATSDITTGGNNEQFF.

This clonotype was picked up a small number of times. V is TRBV2 and J is TRBJ1-2; D gene uncertain. CDR3 length: 14 residues. The germline CDR1 and CDR2 sequences are SNHLY and FYNNEI. V was pared by 2 bases and J by 4 bases, with 11 bases between. CDR3 nucleotides: TGTGCCAGCAGTGAAAGGTCCTCCGGCTATGGCTACACCTTC. This codes for CASSERSSGYGYTF. Together with reference TRBV2 and TRBJ1-2, the CDR3 gives the full variable domain: EPEVTQTPSHQVTQMGQEVILRCVPISNHLYFYWYRQILGQKVEFLVSFYNNEISEKSEIFDDQFSVERPDGSNFTLKIRSTKLEDSAMYFCASSERSSGYGYTFGSGTRLTVV.

This rearrangement joins TRBV9 to TRBJ2-3; D possibly corresponds to TRBD1 (6 bases). Trimming took off 3 bases at V and 0 bases at J, with 11 bases between the two ends. The length of the CDR3 is 15 residues. Germline V gene sequence: CDR1 SGDLS, CDR2 YYNGEE. The DNA for the CDR3 is TGTGCCAGCAGCGCACAGGGCTTTAGCACAGATACGCAGTATTTT. It encodes CASSAQGFSTDTQYF. The full variable domain, completed using reference TRBV9 and TRBJ2-3, is DSGVTQTPKHLITATGQRVTLRCSPRSGDLSVYWYQQSLDQGLQFLIQYYNGEERAKGNILERFSAQQFPDLHSELNLSSLELGDSALYFCASSAQGFSTDTQYFGPGTRLTVL.

The chain links TRBV2 to TRBJ2-1, with TRBD2 matching 7 bases. Germline V gene lookup returns CDR1 SNHLY and CDR2 FYNNEI. The V gene end was trimmed by 9 bases and the J gene end by 6 bases; junction bases not matched to a gene: 11. The CDR3 runs 14 residues. The CDR3 sequence is CASREGLILNEQFF. The CDR3 nucleotides are TGTGCCAGTAGGGAGGGCTTAATCCTCAATGAGCAGTTCTTC.

The chain combines TRBV11-3 with TRBJ2-1, with no clear D. Trimming removed 7 bases from V and 3 bases from J, with 13 bases in between. Germline CDR1 is SGHNT and CDR2 is YENEEA. The CDR3 has 14 residues. The CDR3 protein is CASKGGPSYNEQFF. In DNA, the CDR3 is TGTGCCAGCAAGGGCGGACCCAGCTACAATGAGCAGTTCTTC.

The gene calls are TRBV20-1 and TRBJ2-1; 8 nucleotides match TRBD2. Germline-derived CDR1 and CDR2 are DFQATT and SNEGSKA (reference sequence). The CDR3 sequence is 14 residues long. Trimming at V came to 1 base and at J to 5 bases, leaving 4 bases not matched to a gene. CDR3 residues: CSARAREENNEQFF. The CDR3 DNA follows: TGCAGTGCTAGAGCGCGGGAGGAGAACAATGAGCAGTTCTTC.